Sequencing of this TCR beta chain was carried out in a study of blood T cells in healthy people across ages. Study findings and constraints: The lack of PBMC sorting stopped any conclusive naive versus antigen-experienced comparison. Naive CD4+ cell counts and diversity both ran higher in long-lived than in aged donors. Strong correlation linked observed beta diversity and percent naive T cells.

V shed 6 bases, J shed 1 base, and the junction held 9 bases outside the gene matches. The CDR3 extends over 15 amino acids. Looked up from germline, CDR1 is DFQATT and CDR2 is SNEGSKA (reference sequence). Through a sample-barcoded 5' primer and a J-beta primer mix, a second PCR was run for about 6 to 11 cycles. Each cDNA molecule received a tag from a template-switch adaptor that had 12 random nucleotides. TCRdb ran MiXCR on the 5' RACE reads and lists one entry per CDR3 protein. The sample yields around 2 million distinct CDR3 sequences, about two fifths seen once. About this clonotype itself: Its target is not known.

This receptor was identified in a human donor in good health. Input material: blood. J is TRBJ2-5 and V is TRBV20-1, with 9 bases fitting TRBD2. This CDR3 reads CSANLAGVSQETQYF. The CDR3 region has the DNA TGCAGTGCCAACTTAGCGGGGGTTTCCCAAGAGACCCAGTACTTC.